This TCR beta chain originates from a study of T cell responses to AZD1222 COVID-19 vaccine (dated by TCRdb to about 2021). Study-wide context: TCR sequencing was performed for 230 to 250 trial participants, of whom 207 were given two doses of AZD1222 and around 25 were given two doses of MenACWY control vaccine. Trial participants were enrolled into age subgroups of 18-55, 56-69 and 70-plus years, which contained roughly 140, 27 and 60 TCR-sequenced participants, respectively. Study-wide conclusions, independent of this receptor: Because no day 14 peak-response samples were available, repertoires were characterized only after the peak T cell response. Only six AZD1222 recipients were SARS-CoV-2 seropositive at baseline, limiting conclusions about previously exposed vaccinees. The 56-69-year group was small, and its depth increase did not reach significance, likely because of low power. A significant rise in spike-specific TCR breadth and depth was observed after two AZD1222 doses relative to day 0 and relative to MenACWY recipients. Participants were mostly white British, with more females than males. The authors suggested clonal diversity may have been underestimated. Nearly half of unique spike-specific TCRs reportedly recognized epitopes outside regions mutated in the B.1.351 and B.1.1.7 variants. The vaccine-associated CD4 TCRs covered the entire spike protein, and the dominant responses fell in regions 160-218 and 743-854.

The CDR3 regions of human TCRbeta chains were subjected to immunosequencing. As for how the authors treated the data: TCRs in the repertoires were matched against a reference library of SARS-CoV-2-specific TCRs that had been generated with the MIRA antigen-specificity platform. Breadth meant the fraction of unique TCRs that were SARS-CoV-2-associated, whereas depth meant the fraction of total T cells that were SARS-CoV-2-associated. Each spike-specific TCR was assigned to its reactive spike region and to a CD4 or CD8 class using the MIRA data. Log10-transformed breadth and depth values were compared by one-way ANOVA with Sidak's multiple comparisons tests. TCRdb stores this immuneACCESS table with in-frame sequences only. Part of the clones is absent; in the studies checked, under half of the shortfall reflects unresolved V genes, and no reason is known for the rest. V, J and clone size are those of that table, while D and trimming were read from the DNA. The sample includes about 110,000 clones, with about 95% observed a single time. Of the sample, about 3% is held by the ten largest clones.

Concerning this clone: The antigen this receptor binds is unknown. One base away there is no much larger clone; base qualities are not given.

The time point label, as the study defines it: about 28 days (+/-7) after the second vaccine dose. AZD1222 recipients given second doses at about 4 weeks or at about 12 weeks were pooled, since spike-specific TCR depth and breadth were not found to differ between the two schedules. Vaccinee samples came from UK trials COV001 and COV002, including a single-blind randomized controlled phase 2/3 trial of AZD1222 (ChAdOx1 nCoV-19) in healthy adults. For TCRbeta chain sequencing, PBMC samples from trial participants were taken at day 0 and at day 28 after the second dose. Based on the germline V gene, the CDR1 and CDR2 sequences are KGHDR and SFDVKD. V drops 0 bases and J drops 5 bases, leaving 3 bases in between. The CDR3 holds 12 amino acids from the cysteine to the phenylalanine. Only CDR3 DNA is held: 36 bases, read in frame from base 1.

The rearrangement combines TRBV24-1 with TRBJ2-5; the D gene is unclear. This clonotype was sampled from an adult who received the AZD1222 COVID-19 vaccine. The source material was peripheral blood, sampled 28 days after the second AZD1222 dose. CDR3 sequence: CATSDLQETQYF. The sequence in DNA is TGTGCCACCAGTGATTTGCAGGAGACCCAGTACTTC.